Listed below are T cell receptor beta chains from one sample, sequenced in a study of beta chain features in type 1 diabetes. Generated by immunoSEQ multiplex PCR, the TCRdb table keeps only in-frame clones and is missing some. Of about 900,000 clones in the sample, roughly a sixth were seen once. The sample was naive CD4+ T cells from blood. The receptors here all came from a woman aged 18-35 years in good health. CDR3s include the opening cysteine and the closing phenylalanine or tryptophan. Each record gives: D gene, V gene, J gene, clone size, CDR3 protein, CDR3 DNA. The D gene is left open where the match is weak. Clone size is given for some rows only: seen once, a few or many times, or a class if the clone is expanded.

TRBD1	TRBV25-1	TRBJ2-2	few	CASTNRGTGELFF	TGTGCCAGCACTAACAGGGGCACCGGGGAGCTGTTTTTT
-	TRBV5-4	TRBJ2-4	-	CASSLGGRIAKNIQYF	TGTGCCAGCAGCTTGGGTGGGCGGATAGCCAAAAACATTCAGTACTTC
-	TRBV5-1	TRBJ1-1	-	CASRPKSSGVGYTEAFF	TGCGCCAGCAGACCTAAGTCCTCGGGGGTTGGATACACTGAAGCTTTCTTT
TRBD2	TRBV2	TRBJ2-1	few	CASSRGLAGGYEQFF	TGTGCCAGCAGTCGTGGACTAGCGGGGGGCTATGAGCAGTTCTTC
-	TRBV28	TRBJ2-5	few	CASSLNVPGTQYF	TGTGCCAGCAGTTTAAACGTCCCAGGGACCCAGTACTTC
TRBD1	TRBV28	TRBJ1-2	-	CASSPGTGTGGYTF	TGTGCCAGCAGTCCGGGGACAGGCACGGGTGGCTACACCTTC
TRBD1	TRBV7-2	TRBJ1-2	few	CASSLGTGNYGYTF	TGTGCCAGCAGCTTAGGGACAGGGAACTATGGCTACACCTTC
-	TRBV7-2	TRBJ2-1	-	CASRGSYNEQFF	TGTGCCAGCAGGGGAAGCTACAATGAGCAGTTCTTC
-	TRBV9	TRBJ2-2	-	CASSVERPTGELFF	TGTGCCAGCAGCGTAGAGCGACCCACCGGGGAGCTGTTTTTT
-	TRBV9	TRBJ2-5	few	CASSVLVDRKETQYF	TGTGCCAGCAGCGTACTAGTCGACAGAAAAGAGACCCAGTACTTC
TRBD1	TRBV4-1	TRBJ1-2	few	CASSQRPGQGNHGYTF	TGCGCCAGCAGCCAGCGACCGGGACAGGGGAACCATGGCTACACCTTC
-	TRBV28	TRBJ1-5	-	CASRPSDFQPNQPQHF	TGTGCCAGCAGGCCATCAGATTTCCAACCGAACCAGCCCCAGCATTTT
-	TRBV7-9	TRBJ2-1	-	CASKGGQHNEQFF	TGTGCCAGCAAGGGGGGACAACACAATGAGCAGTTCTTC
-	TRBV5-4	TRBJ2-3	-	CASSLNPKLRTDTQYF	TGTGCCAGCAGCTTGAATCCCAAGCTCCGCACAGATACGCAGTATTTT
-	TRBV10-3	TRBJ2-1	-	CASAKGKRIRNNEQFF	TGTGCCAGTGCTAAGGGGAAGCGGATACGAAACAATGAGCAGTTCTTC
TRBD2	TRBV9	TRBJ2-1	few	CASSEGLAGRYYNEQFF	TGTGCCAGCAGCGAAGGACTAGCGGGACGATATTACAATGAGCAGTTCTTC
-	TRBV4-3	TRBJ2-7	-	CASSQDLAGRGSEQYF	TGCGCCAGCAGCCAAGATCTGGCCGGCAGGGGAAGCGAGCAGTACTTC
TRBD1	TRBV13	TRBJ2-5	-	CASSPTGHQETQYF	TGTGCCAGCAGCCCGACAGGGCACCAAGAGACCCAGTACTTC
TRBD1	TRBV19	TRBJ2-4	-	CASRDRLAKNIQYF	TGTGCCAGTCGGGACAGGCTAGCCAAAAACATTCAGTACTTC
-	TRBV18	TRBJ2-1	-	CASTRSSYNEQFF	TGTGCCAGCACCAGGAGCTCCTACAATGAGCAGTTCTTC
-	TRBV10-3	TRBJ2-7	few	CASTGSSYEQYF	TGTGCCAGCACAGGGAGCTCCTACGAGCAGTACTTC
-	TRBV10-3	TRBJ1-5	few	CAISENRASNQPQHF	TGTGCCATCAGTGAGAACAGGGCGTCCAATCAGCCCCAGCATTTT
-	TRBV5-1	TRBJ2-5	-	CASSFKPQETQYF	TGCGCCAGCAGCTTTAAACCCCAAGAGACCCAGTACTTC
TRBD1	TRBV2	TRBJ1-5	-	CASSGQGDNQPQHF	TGTGCCAGCAGCGGACAGGGGGACAATCAGCCCCAGCATTTT
TRBD2	TRBV10-3	TRBJ2-1	few	CAISEPRLASYNEQFF	TGTGCCATCAGTGAGCCTCGACTAGCGTCCTACAATGAGCAGTTCTTC
TRBD1	TRBV28	TRBJ2-4	few	CASSLSPGQGDKNIQYF	TGTGCCAGCAGTTTGTCTCCGGGACAGGGAGACAAAAACATTCAGTACTTC
TRBD2	TRBV18	TRBJ2-3	-	CASSSLAGTDTDTQYF	TGTGCCAGCTCATCCTTAGCGGGGACCGACACAGATACGCAGTATTTT
-	TRBV6-5	TRBJ2-2	few	CASSYQGQITGELFF	TGTGCCAGCAGTTACCAGGGACAAATCACCGGGGAGCTGTTTTTT
-	TRBV6-5	TRBJ2-5	-	CASSRGQETQYF	TGTGCCAGCAGTCGCGGCCAAGAGACCCAGTACTTC
TRBD2	TRBV6-5	TRBJ2-7	few	CASSPRTSGFYEQYF	TGTGCCAGCAGTCCCCGGACTAGCGGGTTCTACGAGCAGTACTTC
-	TRBV2	TRBJ2-3	few	CASRAERTDTQYF	TGTGCCAGCAGGGCCGAGCGGACAGATACGCAGTATTTT
TRBD2	TRBV4-3	TRBJ2-1	-	CASSRLAGVGNEQFF	TGCGCCAGCAGCCGACTAGCGGGAGTAGGCAATGAGCAGTTCTTC
-	TRBV5-6	TRBJ1-3	-	CASSLPGGNTIYF	TGTGCCAGCAGCTTGCCCGGGGGAAACACCATATATTTT
TRBD2	TRBV10-3	TRBJ2-7	-	CAISPGTSAYEQYF	TGTGCCATCAGTCCCGGGACTAGCGCCTACGAGCAGTACTTC
TRBD2	TRBV28	TRBJ2-2	few	CASRRRLAENTGELFF	TGTGCCAGCAGAAGAAGACTAGCGGAGAACACCGGGGAGCTGTTTTTT
-	TRBV10-3	TRBJ2-1	few	CAISEPGYNEQFF	TGTGCCATCAGTGAGCCTGGATACAATGAGCAGTTCTTC
-	TRBV25-1	TRBJ2-1	-	CASSRSGLYNEQFF	TGTGCCAGCAGTCGGAGCGGTCTTTACAATGAGCAGTTCTTC
-	TRBV2	TRBJ1-5	-	CASSEQGESNQPQHF	TGTGCCAGCAGTGAACAGGGTGAGAGCAATCAGCCCCAGCATTTT
-	TRBV10-3	TRBJ2-4	-	CAISEQTGGDIQYF	TGTGCCATCAGTGAGCAGACGGGGGGCGACATTCAGTACTTC
-	TRBV4-3	TRBJ2-1	-	CASSHRQGRDEQFF	TGCGCCAGCAGCCACAGACAGGGGAGGGATGAGCAGTTCTTC
TRBD1	TRBV15	TRBJ2-7	once	CATSREGGGYEQYF	TGTGCCACCAGCAGAGAAGGGGGCGGGTACGAGCAGTACTTC
-	TRBV28	TRBJ2-7	few	CASSSVGATYEQYF	TGTGCCAGCAGCTCCGTGGGGGCAACCTACGAGCAGTACTTC
TRBD1	TRBV2	TRBJ1-2	-	CASRTGGHYGYTF	TGTGCCAGCAGGACAGGGGGGCACTATGGCTACACCTTC
-	TRBV20-1	TRBJ1-1	few	CSVSGSTEAFF	TGCAGTGTATCAGGGAGCACTGAAGCTTTCTTT
-	TRBV18	TRBJ1-2	-	CASSPPVRAALYYGYTF	TGTGCCAGCTCACCACCCGTACGGGCCGCCCTATACTATGGCTACACCTTC
-	TRBV5-1	TRBJ2-2	-	CASSLAGNTGELFF	TGCGCCAGCAGCTTGGCAGGGAACACCGGGGAGCTGTTTTTT
TRBD2	TRBV6-5	TRBJ2-1	-	CASNGIAGGRHEQFF	TGTGCCAGCAACGGGATAGCGGGAGGGCGCCATGAGCAGTTCTTC
TRBD1	TRBV28	TRBJ2-1	few	CASSLTGVNEQFF	TGTGCCAGCAGTTTGACAGGGGTCAATGAGCAGTTCTTC
TRBD2	TRBV5-1	TRBJ2-5	few	CASSIFSGGQETQYF	TGCGCCAGCAGCATATTTAGCGGGGGCCAAGAGACCCAGTACTTC
-	TRBV29-1	TRBJ2-7	-	CSVEDRAYEQYF	TGCAGCGTTGAAGATCGGGCCTACGAGCAGTACTTC
TRBD2	TRBV7-2	TRBJ2-1	-	CASSRSGNLNNEQFF	TGTGCCAGCAGCCGTAGCGGGAATCTAAACAATGAGCAGTTCTTC
TRBD1	TRBV2	TRBJ2-4	-	CTHRPTGTSKNIQYF	TGTACCCATCGGCCGACAGGGACATCGAAAAACATTCAGTACTTC
-	TRBV29-1	TRBJ2-5	-	CSVAGTLQETQYF	TGCAGCGTTGCTGGGACGCTCCAAGAGACCCAGTACTTC
TRBD2	TRBV29-1	TRBJ2-1	-	CSVALAGGREQFF	TGCAGCGTTGCGTTGGCGGGAGGTCGAGAGCAGTTCTTC
-	TRBV7-2	TRBJ1-1	-	CASSTRRNTEAFF	TGTGCCAGCAGCACCCGACGGAACACTGAAGCTTTCTTT